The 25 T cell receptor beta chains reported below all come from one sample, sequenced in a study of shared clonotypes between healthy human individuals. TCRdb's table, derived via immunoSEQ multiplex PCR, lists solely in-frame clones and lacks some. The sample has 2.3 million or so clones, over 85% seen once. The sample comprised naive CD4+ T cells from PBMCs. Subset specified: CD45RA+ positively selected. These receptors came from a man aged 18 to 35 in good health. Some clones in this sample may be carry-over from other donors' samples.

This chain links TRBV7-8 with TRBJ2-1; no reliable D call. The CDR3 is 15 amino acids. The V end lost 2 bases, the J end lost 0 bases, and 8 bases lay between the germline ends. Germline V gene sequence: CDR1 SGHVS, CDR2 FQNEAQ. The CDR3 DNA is TGTGCCAGCAGCTTACGTCCGAGCTCCTACAATGAGCAGTTCTTC. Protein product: CASSLRPSSYNEQFF.

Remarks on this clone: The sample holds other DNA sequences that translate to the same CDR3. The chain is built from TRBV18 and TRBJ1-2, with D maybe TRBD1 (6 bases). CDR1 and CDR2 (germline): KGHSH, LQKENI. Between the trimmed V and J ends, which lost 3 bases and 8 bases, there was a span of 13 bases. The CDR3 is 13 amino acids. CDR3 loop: CASSPRGGEGYTF. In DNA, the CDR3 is TGTGCCAGCTCACCCAGAGGGGGTGAGGGCTACACCTTC.

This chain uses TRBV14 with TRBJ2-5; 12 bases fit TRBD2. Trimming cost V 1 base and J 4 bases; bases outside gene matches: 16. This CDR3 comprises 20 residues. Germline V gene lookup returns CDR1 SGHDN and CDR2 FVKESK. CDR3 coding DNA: TGTGCCAGCAGCCAAGCCACCTCGGCCTCTAGCGGGAGGGACCGAGAGACCCAGTACTTC. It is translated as CASSQATSASSGRDRETQYF.

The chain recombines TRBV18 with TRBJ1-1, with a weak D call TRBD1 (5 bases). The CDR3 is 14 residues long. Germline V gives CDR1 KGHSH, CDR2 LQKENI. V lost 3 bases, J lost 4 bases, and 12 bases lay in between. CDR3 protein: CASSPPGTSTEAFF. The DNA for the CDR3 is TGTGCCAGCTCACCGCCAGGGACCTCCACTGAAGCTTTCTTT. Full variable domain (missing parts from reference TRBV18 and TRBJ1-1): NAGVMQNPRHLVRRRGQEARLRCSPMKGHSHVYWYRQLPEEGLKFMVYLQKENIIDESGMPKERFSAEFPKEGPSILRIQQVVRGDSAAYFCASSPPGTSTEAFFGQGTRLTVV.

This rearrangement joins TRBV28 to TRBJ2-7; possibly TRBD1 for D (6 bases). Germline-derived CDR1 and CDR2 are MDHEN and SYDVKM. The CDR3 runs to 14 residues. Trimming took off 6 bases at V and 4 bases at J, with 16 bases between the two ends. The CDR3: CASSPGTPIYEQYF. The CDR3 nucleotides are TGTGCCAGCAGCCCCGGGACACCAATTTACGAGCAGTACTTC.

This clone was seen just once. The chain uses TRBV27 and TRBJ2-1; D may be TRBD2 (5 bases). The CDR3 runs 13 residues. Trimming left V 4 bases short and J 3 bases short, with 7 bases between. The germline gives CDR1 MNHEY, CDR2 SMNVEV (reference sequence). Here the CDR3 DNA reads TGTGCCAGCAGTTCCGGGGTCTACAATGAGCAGTTCTTC. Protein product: CASSSGVYNEQFF.

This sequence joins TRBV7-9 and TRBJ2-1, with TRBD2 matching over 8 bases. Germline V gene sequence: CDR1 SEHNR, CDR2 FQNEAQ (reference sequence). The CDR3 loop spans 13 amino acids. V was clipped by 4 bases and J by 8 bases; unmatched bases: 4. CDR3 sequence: CASSWTSLDEQFF. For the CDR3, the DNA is TGTGCCAGCAGCTGGACTAGCTTGGATGAGCAGTTCTTC.

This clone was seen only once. CDR3 DNA: TGTGCCAGTGAAGGACAGGGGGGATACAATGAGCAGTTCTTC. Encoded protein: CASEGQGGYNEQFF. This chain joins TRBV2 and TRBJ2-1; 10 positions match TRBD1. CDR1 is SNHLY, CDR2 FYNNEI, per germline. Trimming removed 9 bases from V and 4 bases from J; junction bases left unmatched: 6. CDR3 length: 14 amino acids.

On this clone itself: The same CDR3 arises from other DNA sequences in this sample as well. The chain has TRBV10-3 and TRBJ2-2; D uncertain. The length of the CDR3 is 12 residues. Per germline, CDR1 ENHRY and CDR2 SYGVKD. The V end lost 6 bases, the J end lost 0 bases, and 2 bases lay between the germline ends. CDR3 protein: CAISPNTGELFF. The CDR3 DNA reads TGTGCCATCAGCCCGAACACCGGGGAGCTGTTTTTT.

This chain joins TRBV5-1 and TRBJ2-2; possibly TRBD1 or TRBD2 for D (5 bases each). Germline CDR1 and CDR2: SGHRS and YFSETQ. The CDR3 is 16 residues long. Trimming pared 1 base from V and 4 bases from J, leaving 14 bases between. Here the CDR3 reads CASSLYPGQGTGELFF. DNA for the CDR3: TGCGCCAGCAGCTTGTACCCGGGGCAAGGCACCGGGGAGCTGTTTTTT.

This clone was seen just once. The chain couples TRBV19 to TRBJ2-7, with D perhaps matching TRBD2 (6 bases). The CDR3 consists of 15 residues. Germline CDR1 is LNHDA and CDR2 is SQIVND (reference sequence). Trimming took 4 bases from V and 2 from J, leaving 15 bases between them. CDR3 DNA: TGTGCCAGTAGTAGGGGAGGACCGGCCACCTACGAGCAGTACTTC. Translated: CASSRGGPATYEQYF.

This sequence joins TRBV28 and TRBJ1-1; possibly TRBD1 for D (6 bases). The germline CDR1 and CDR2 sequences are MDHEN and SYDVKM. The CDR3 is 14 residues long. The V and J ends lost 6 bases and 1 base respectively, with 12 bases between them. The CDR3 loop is CASRPGGANTEAFF. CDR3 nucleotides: TGTGCCAGCAGGCCCGGGGGGGCGAACACTGAAGCTTTCTTT.

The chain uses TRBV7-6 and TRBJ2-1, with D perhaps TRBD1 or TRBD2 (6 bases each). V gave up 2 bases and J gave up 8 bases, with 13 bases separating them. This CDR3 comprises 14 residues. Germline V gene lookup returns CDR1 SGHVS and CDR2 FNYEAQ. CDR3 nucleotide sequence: TGTGCCAGCAGCTTAAGTTGGGGGGCGGATGAGCAGTTCTTC. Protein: CASSLSWGADEQFF. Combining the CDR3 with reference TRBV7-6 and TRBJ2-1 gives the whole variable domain GAGVSQSPRYKVTKRGQDVALRCDPISGHVSLYWYRQALGQGPEFLTYFNYEAQQDKSGLPNDRFSAERPEGSISTLTIQRTEQRDSAMYRCASSLSWGADEQFFGPGTRLTVL.

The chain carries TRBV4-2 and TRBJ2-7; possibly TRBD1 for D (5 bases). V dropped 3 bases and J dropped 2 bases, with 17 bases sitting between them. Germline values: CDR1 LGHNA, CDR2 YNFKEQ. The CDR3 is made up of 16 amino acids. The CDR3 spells CASSHRTPKYPYEQYF. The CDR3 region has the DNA TGTGCCAGCAGCCATAGGACACCCAAGTACCCCTACGAGCAGTACTTC.

The CDR3: CASSQRRLAGVQWSTGELFF. The CDR3 coding sequence is TGTGCCAGCTCACAAAGGAGACTAGCGGGAGTTCAGTGGAGCACCGGGGAGCTGTTTTTT. V gene TRBV18 combines with J gene TRBJ2-2; 12 bases line up with TRBD2. The V and J ends lost 4 bases and 4 bases, in that order; junction bases with no gene match: 16. The CDR3 loop spans 20 amino acids. Germline assignment: CDR1 KGHSH and CDR2 LQKENI.

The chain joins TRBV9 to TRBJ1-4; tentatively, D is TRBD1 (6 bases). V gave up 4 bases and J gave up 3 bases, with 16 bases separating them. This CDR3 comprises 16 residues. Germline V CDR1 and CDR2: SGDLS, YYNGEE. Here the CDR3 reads CASSPYRVVSNEKLFF. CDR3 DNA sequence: TGTGCCAGCAGCCCTTACAGGGTTGTTTCTAATGAAAAACTGTTTTTT.

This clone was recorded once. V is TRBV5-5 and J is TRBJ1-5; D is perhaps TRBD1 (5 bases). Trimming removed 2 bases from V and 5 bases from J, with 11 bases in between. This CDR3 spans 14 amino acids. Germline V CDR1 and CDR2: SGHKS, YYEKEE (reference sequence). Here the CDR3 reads CASSFRDGDQPQHF. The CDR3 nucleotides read TGTGCCAGCAGCTTCCGGGACGGGGATCAGCCCCAGCATTTT. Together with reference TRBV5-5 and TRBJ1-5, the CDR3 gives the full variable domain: DAGVTQSPTHLIKTRGQQVTLRCSPISGHKSVSWYQQVLGQGPQFIFQYYEKEERGRGNFPDRFSARQFPNYSSELNVNALLLGDSALYLCASSFRDGDQPQHFGDGTRLSIL.

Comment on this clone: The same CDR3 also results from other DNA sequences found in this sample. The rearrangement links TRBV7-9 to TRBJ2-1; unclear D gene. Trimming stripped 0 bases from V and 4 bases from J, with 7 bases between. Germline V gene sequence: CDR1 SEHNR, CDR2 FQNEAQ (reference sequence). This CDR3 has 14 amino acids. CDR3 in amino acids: CASSLAGVYNEQFF. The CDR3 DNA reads TGTGCCAGCAGCTTAGCGGGTGTATACAATGAGCAGTTCTTC.

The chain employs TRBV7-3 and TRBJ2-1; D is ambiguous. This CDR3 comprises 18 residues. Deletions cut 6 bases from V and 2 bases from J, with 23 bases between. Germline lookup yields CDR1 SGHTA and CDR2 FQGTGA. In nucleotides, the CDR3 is TGTGCCAGCAGTTCTGGGCCCATCACTTTTGGCACCTACAATGAGCAGTTCTTC. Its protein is CASSSGPITFGTYNEQFF.

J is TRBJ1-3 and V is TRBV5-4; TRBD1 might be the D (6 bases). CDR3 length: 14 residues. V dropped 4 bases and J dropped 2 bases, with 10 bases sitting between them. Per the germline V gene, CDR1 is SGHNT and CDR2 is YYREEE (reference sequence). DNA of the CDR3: TGTGCCAGCAGCCCACAGGGAGCTGGAAACACCATATATTTT. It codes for CASSPQGAGNTIYF.

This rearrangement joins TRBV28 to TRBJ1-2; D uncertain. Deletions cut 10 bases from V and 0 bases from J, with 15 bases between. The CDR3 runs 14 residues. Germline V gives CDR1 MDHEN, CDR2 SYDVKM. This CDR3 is CATTVDMTNYGYTF. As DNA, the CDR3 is TGTGCCACCACGGTCGACATGACTAACTATGGCTACACCTTC.

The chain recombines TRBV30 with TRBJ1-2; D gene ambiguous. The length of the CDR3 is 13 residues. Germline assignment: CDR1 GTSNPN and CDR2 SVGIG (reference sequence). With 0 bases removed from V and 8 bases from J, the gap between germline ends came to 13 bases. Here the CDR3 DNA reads TGTGCCTGGAGTGTACTTTTCGGGGAGGGCTACACCTTC. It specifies CAWSVLFGEGYTF.

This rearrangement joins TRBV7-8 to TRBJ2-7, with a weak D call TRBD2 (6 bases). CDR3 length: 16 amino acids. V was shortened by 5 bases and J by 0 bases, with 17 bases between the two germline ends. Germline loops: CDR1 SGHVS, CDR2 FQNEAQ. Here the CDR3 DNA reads TGTGCCAGCAGCCCAGCTGGCGGGACCCGCTCCTACGAGCAGTACTTC. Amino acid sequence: CASSPAGGTRSYEQYF.

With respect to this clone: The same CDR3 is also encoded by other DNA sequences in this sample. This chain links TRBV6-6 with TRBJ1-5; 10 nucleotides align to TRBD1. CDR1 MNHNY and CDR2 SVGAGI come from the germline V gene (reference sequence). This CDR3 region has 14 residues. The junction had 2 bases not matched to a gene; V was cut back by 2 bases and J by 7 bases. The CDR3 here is CASSYEGQGQPQHF. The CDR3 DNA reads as TGTGCCAGCAGTTACGAGGGACAGGGGCAGCCCCAGCATTTT.

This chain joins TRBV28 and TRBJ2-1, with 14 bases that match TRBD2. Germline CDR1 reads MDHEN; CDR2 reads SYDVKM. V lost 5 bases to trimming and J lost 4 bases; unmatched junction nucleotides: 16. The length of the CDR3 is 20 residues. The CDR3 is CASSTLRGGLAGGGYNEQFF. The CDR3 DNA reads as TGTGCCAGCAGTACACTAAGGGGTGGACTAGCGGGAGGAGGGTACAATGAGCAGTTCTTC.